The rows below give T cell receptor beta chains drawn from one sample of a study of graft-versus-host responses after intestinal transplantation. No antigen has been assigned to these receptors. Only in-frame clones appear in the TCRdb table, and some are missing; sequencing was by immunoSEQ multiplex PCR. The sample carries about 47,000 clones, roughly 95% recorded once. This specimen was unstimulated CD8+ T cells sorted from spleen or lymph node cells, taken before transplant. The receptors were gathered from a human donor who was the organ donor for an intestinal transplant. Each CDR3 is given with its conserved first and last residue. A D gene is named only where the DNA matches it firmly. Size is omitted from some rows. Given values are once, few, many or a class for expanded clones.

j_gene	d_gene	abundance	v_gene	CDR3nt	CDR3aa
TRBJ2-7	NA	NA	TRBV11-3	TGTGCCAGCAGCTTACTCCAATCCTACGAGCAGTACTTC	CASSLLQSYEQYF
TRBJ2-1	TRBD1	NA	TRBV18	TGTGCCAGCTCCCCGGACAGGGCGTACAATGAGCAGTTCTTC	CASSPDRAYNEQFF
TRBJ2-1	TRBD2	NA	TRBV28	TGTGCCAGCATCCCGCGGGGGGGAAATGAGCAGTTCTTC	CASIPRGGNEQFF
TRBJ2-7	NA	NA	TRBV27	TGTGCCAGCAGTTTATCCCCATACTACGAGCAGTACTTC	CASSLSPYYEQYF
TRBJ1-5	NA	NA	TRBV19	TGTGCCACGGGGCACAGCAATCAGCCCCAGCATTTT	CATGHSNQPQHF
TRBJ2-3	NA	NA	TRBV6-5	TGTGCCAGCGGTAGGGGCTACACAGATACGCAGTATTTT	CASGRGYTDTQYF
TRBJ2-7	NA	NA	TRBV5-4	TGTGCCAGCAGCTTGTTGAACGAGCAGTACTTC	CASSLLNEQYF
TRBJ2-1	NA	once	TRBV9	TGTGCCAGCAGCGCTGGTAATGAGCAGTTCTTC	CASSAGNEQFF
TRBJ2-5	NA	NA	TRBV29-1	TGCAGCGTTAATTTTGAGACCCAGTACTTC	CSVNFETQYF
TRBJ1-3	TRBD1	NA	TRBV27	TGTGCCAGCAGTTTATTAGGTCCCATGGGGACAGCCAATTCTGGAAACACCATATATTTT	CASSLLGPMGTANSGNTIYF
TRBJ2-7	TRBD2	NA	TRBV7-9	TGTGCCAGCAGCTTAGCAGCTAGCGGGGCCGGCGAGCAGTACTTC	CASSLAASGAGEQYF
TRBJ2-2	NA	once	TRBV10-1	TGCGCCAGCAGCTCGACAGTGACCGGGGAGCTGTTTTTT	CASSSTVTGELFF
TRBJ2-5	NA	NA	TRBV10-1	TGCGCCAGCAGTCGCCGGGACGAGGGGGAGACCCAGTACTTC	CASSRRDEGETQYF
TRBJ2-7	NA	once	TRBV30	TGTGCCTGGAGTGTCTCCCCCTACGAGCAGTACTTC	CAWSVSPYEQYF
TRBJ1-2	TRBD1	once	TRBV29-1	TGCAGCGTTGACACAGGGGAAGGGTATGGCTACACCTTC	CSVDTGEGYGYTF
TRBJ2-4	NA	NA	TRBV9	TGTGCCAGCAGCGTAGAAAGGGAAAACATTCAGTACTTC	CASSVERENIQYF
TRBJ1-2	NA	NA	TRBV4-1	TGCGCCAGCAGCCAAGGACAAGTGGACTATGGCTACACCTTC	CASSQGQVDYGYTF
TRBJ2-7	NA	once	TRBV27	TGTGCCAGCAGTTTATACCTCCAGGGGTCCAACGAGCAGTACTTC	CASSLYLQGSNEQYF
TRBJ1-1	TRBD1	NA	TRBV4-1	TGCGCCAGCAGACCGACAGGGATGAACACTGAAGCTTTCTTT	CASRPTGMNTEAFF
TRBJ2-7	NA	NA	TRBV20-1	TGCAGTGCGAAGGGGGGGTACGAGCAGTACTTC	CSAKGGYEQYF
TRBJ2-7	TRBD2	NA	TRBV2	TGTGCCAGCAGTGAAGTACTAGCGGGGGGTCTAGCATCCTACGAGCAGTACTTC	CASSEVLAGGLASYEQYF
TRBJ2-7	TRBD2	NA	TRBV27	TGTGCCAGCAGTCCAGGGACTAGCGGGGTCTTTTCCTACGAGCAGTACTTC	CASSPGTSGVFSYEQYF
TRBJ1-5	NA	NA	TRBV28	TGTGCCAGCTTGCGCGGGTACAATCAGCCCCAGCATTTT	CASLRGYNQPQHF
TRBJ1-5	TRBD1	NA	TRBV28	TGTGCCAGCAGTTTCTCCGGACAGGGATCTCAGCCCCAGCATTTT	CASSFSGQGSQPQHF
TRBJ1-4	TRBD1	NA	TRBV15	TGTGCCACCAGCAGAGTTGTAGGGACAGGGGTTGAAAAACTGTTTTTT	CATSRVVGTGVEKLFF
TRBJ2-2	NA	NA	TRBV5-1	TGCGCCAGCAGCTTGGTCCGGGGGAAGACCGGGGAGCTGTTTTTT	CASSLVRGKTGELFF
TRBJ1-1	NA	NA	TRBV4-1	TGCGCCAGCAGCCAAGAAGGGTATGGGAACACTGAAGCTTTCTTT	CASSQEGYGNTEAFF